This is a list of T cell receptor beta chains from one sample in a study of beta chain features in type 1 diabetes. Clones were read by immunoSEQ multiplex PCR, and TCRdb kept only the in-frame ones, dropping some. The data hold hundreds of thousands of clones, with more than 9% observed a single time. The sequenced material came from naive CD4+ T cells from blood. Receptor source: a woman aged 18 to 35 in good health. The CDR3 runs from the conserved cysteine through the conserved F or W. D genes are given only for firm matches. Expanded clones are given a class, and other clones once, few, many or no size at all.

j_call d_call clone_size v_call cdr3_aa cdr3_nt
TRBJ1-1 NA few TRBV2 CASIVPGMNTEAFF TGTGCCAGCATAGTCCCAGGCATGAACACTGAAGCTTTCTTT
TRBJ1-4 NA few TRBV19 CASSPTGTPDEKLFF TGTGCCAGTAGTCCAACGGGGACTCCGGATGAAAAACTGTTTTTT
TRBJ2-5 TRBD1 few TRBV5-4 CASSYGQGVQETQYF TGTGCCAGCAGCTACGGACAGGGGGTACAAGAGACCCAGTACTTC
TRBJ2-7 TRBD1 few TRBV5-1 CASSSDRGYSYEQYF TGCGCCAGCAGCTCGGACAGGGGCTACTCCTACGAGCAGTACTTC
TRBJ1-1 TRBD1 few TRBV5-1 CASSWTGQGYTEAFF TGCGCCAGCAGCTGGACCGGACAGGGCTACACTGAAGCTTTCTTT
TRBJ2-6 TRBD1 NA TRBV18 CASSPRGQVSGANVLTF TGTGCCAGCTCACCAAGGGGACAGGTCTCTGGGGCCAACGTCCTGACTTTC
TRBJ2-3 NA few TRBV5-1 CASSLSVPRDTQYF TGCGCCAGCAGCTTGTCGGTCCCGCGAGATACGCAGTATTTT
TRBJ2-7 TRBD2 NA TRBV19 CATSLAGSYEQYF TGTGCCACCTCACTAGCGGGCTCCTACGAGCAGTACTTC
TRBJ2-7 NA few TRBV5-6 CASSLDRATYEQYF TGTGCCAGCAGCTTGGACAGGGCGACCTACGAGCAGTACTTC
TRBJ2-7 NA NA TRBV6-1 CASIPGAAGRYEQYF TGTGCCAGCATCCCAGGGGCAGCGGGAAGGTACGAGCAGTACTTC
TRBJ1-1 TRBD1 NA TRBV5-1 CASSSQGANTEAFF TGCGCCAGCAGCTCCCAGGGGGCGAACACTGAAGCTTTCTTT
TRBJ2-1 TRBD2 NA TRBV7-9 CASSLAGTSGGLEQFF TGTGCCAGCAGCTTAGCCGGGACTAGCGGGGGGTTGGAGCAGTTCTTC
TRBJ2-1 TRBD1 NA TRBV29-1 CSVAGQGRSYNEQFF TGCAGCGTCGCCGGACAGGGTAGGTCCTACAATGAGCAGTTCTTC
TRBJ1-2 TRBD1 NA TRBV19 CASSRQGNGYTF TGTGCCAGTAGCAGACAGGGTAATGGCTACACCTTC
TRBJ2-7 TRBD1 NA TRBV18 CASSRGGRRNEQYF TGTGCCAGCTCCCGAGGGGGCCGACGGAACGAGCAGTACTTC
TRBJ2-3 NA NA TRBV30 CAWDRANTDTQYF TGTGCCTGGGACAGAGCGAACACAGATACGCAGTATTTT
TRBJ2-1 TRBD2 few TRBV2 CARTTGTRNLREQFF TGTGCCAGAACCACCGGGACTAGGAATCTCCGTGAGCAGTTCTTC
TRBJ1-2 NA NA TRBV15 CATSQHRDGYTF TGTGCCACCAGCCAACACAGGGACGGCTACACCTTC
TRBJ1-2 TRBD1 NA TRBV27 CASSLVGRGRGYGYTF TGTGCCAGCAGTTTAGTCGGCAGGGGGCGGGGCTATGGCTACACCTTC
TRBJ2-5 TRBD2 NA TRBV18 CASSPTSGGSQETQYF TGTGCCAGCTCACCTACTAGCGGGGGGTCCCAAGAGACCCAGTACTTC
TRBJ2-1 TRBD1 NA TRBV5-1 CASSLQGQSSYNEQFF TGCGCCAGCAGCTTACAGGGGCAAAGCTCCTACAATGAGCAGTTCTTC
TRBJ2-7 TRBD2 NA TRBV19 CASSVTGLAGIEQYF TGTGCCAGTAGTGTCACGGGACTAGCGGGAATCGAGCAGTACTTC
TRBJ1-1 TRBD1 few TRBV19 CASSMWTGVNEAFF TGTGCCAGTAGTATGTGGACAGGGGTTAATGAAGCTTTCTTT
TRBJ2-7 TRBD2 NA TRBV5-5 CASSFRASGVSYEQYF TGTGCCAGCAGCTTCAGGGCTAGCGGAGTCTCCTACGAGCAGTACTTC
TRBJ2-3 TRBD2 NA TRBV9 CASSVVGGGLTDTQYF TGTGCCAGCAGCGTAGTTGGGGGAGGGCTCACAGATACGCAGTATTTT
TRBJ1-1 TRBD1 few TRBV29-1 CSGIQGTAEAFF TGCAGCGGGATACAGGGGACCGCTGAAGCTTTCTTT
TRBJ2-7 TRBD2 NA TRBV18 CASSPILAGGLSYEQYF TGTGCCAGCTCACCAATACTAGCGGGAGGGCTCTCCTACGAGCAGTACTTC
TRBJ1-5 TRBD1 few TRBV19 CASSQRTGISNQPQHF TGTGCCAGTAGTCAACGGACAGGGATAAGCAATCAGCCCCAGCATTTT
TRBJ1-2 NA few TRBV5-6 CASSTGTLAGYTF TGTGCCAGCTCCACCGGGACACTGGCGGGCTACACCTTC
TRBJ1-1 NA few TRBV7-9 CASSTGTGTEAFF TGTGCCAGCAGTACAGGGACGGGCACTGAAGCTTTCTTT
TRBJ2-1 TRBD2 few TRBV4-1 CASSQETSGGPSAQFF TGCGCCAGCAGCCAAGAAACGAGCGGGGGCCCAAGTGCGCAGTTCTTC
TRBJ1-1 NA few TRBV25-1 CASSDLVRGPTEAFF TGTGCCAGCAGTGACCTTGTCAGGGGACCCACTGAAGCTTTCTTT
TRBJ1-6 NA NA TRBV7-9 CASSLSRSPALHF TGTGCCAGCAGCTTATCCCGTTCCCCAGCCCTCCACTTT
TRBJ1-2 TRBD1 few TRBV11-2 CASSLAGTGGNYGYTF TGTGCCAGCAGCTTAGCAGGGACAGGGGGTAACTATGGCTACACCTTC
TRBJ1-1 NA NA TRBV30 CAWSARLEDTEAFF TGTGCCTGGAGTGCCAGACTGGAGGACACTGAAGCTTTCTTT
TRBJ1-1 NA NA TRBV25-1 CASRNVRNTEAFF TGTGCCAGCAGAAACGTTAGGAACACTGAAGCTTTCTTT
TRBJ1-1 TRBD1 NA TRBV29-1 CSVETGGPSRTEAFF TGCAGCGTTGAGACAGGGGGCCCCTCTCGCACTGAAGCTTTCTTT
TRBJ2-1 TRBD2 NA TRBV27 CASSSTSGSWYNEQFF TGTGCCAGCAGTTCGACTAGCGGGAGTTGGTACAATGAGCAGTTCTTC
TRBJ2-7 NA NA TRBV18 CASSLRAESSYEQYF TGTGCCAGCTCACTCCGAGCGGAGAGCTCCTACGAGCAGTACTTC
TRBJ1-5 TRBD1 few TRBV6-6 CASSKTGGESNQPQHF TGTGCCAGCAGTAAGACAGGGGGAGAAAGCAATCAGCCCCAGCATTTT
TRBJ1-6 TRBD1 few TRBV6-4 CASSEGTDGSPLHF TGTGCCAGCAGTGAAGGGACAGATGGTTCACCCCTCCACTTT
TRBJ1-2 TRBD1 few TRBV30 CAWTPRVGTGALLGGYTF TGTGCCTGGACCCCTCGAGTCGGGACAGGGGCTCTTTTGGGTGGCTACACCTTC
TRBJ2-5 NA NA TRBV5-4 CASSFRTGQETQYF TGTGCCAGCAGCTTTCGTACAGGGCAAGAGACCCAGTACTTC
TRBJ2-3 TRBD2 few TRBV14 CASNPSGSTDTQYF TGTGCCAGCAACCCTAGCGGAAGCACAGATACGCAGTATTTT
TRBJ2-7 NA few TRBV30 CAWSVAVTYSYEQYF TGTGCCTGGAGTGTGGCAGTTACATACTCCTACGAGCAGTACTTC
TRBJ1-5 NA few TRBV7-6 CASSPLANSNQPQHF TGTGCCAGCAGCCCCCTCGCTAATAGCAATCAGCCCCAGCATTTT
TRBJ1-1 NA NA TRBV30 CAWSPLSGVNTEAFF TGTGCCTGGAGCCCTTTATCCGGTGTGAACACTGAAGCTTTCTTT
TRBJ1-5 TRBD1 NA TRBV7-9 CASSLTGDRAPQHF TGTGCCAGCAGCTTAACTGGGGACAGGGCACCCCAGCATTTT
TRBJ2-1 NA few TRBV2 CAKEGDNEQFF TGTGCGAAGGAGGGCGACAATGAGCAGTTCTTC
TRBJ1-1 NA NA TRBV7-9 CASSLRGAGTEAFF TGTGCCAGCAGCTTAAGAGGTGCGGGCACTGAAGCTTTCTTT